Each of the 32 T cell receptor beta chains below was sequenced from the same sample in a study of cytomegalovirus exposure and HLA in healthy donors. PCR amplification relied on 60 Vbeta primers (plus 13 Jbeta primers). Using immunoSEQ multiplex PCR, the repertoire was profiled, and TCRdb retains in-frame clones only, with some absent. The sample includes some 190,000 clones, about 80% seen only once; the top ten take more than 1.5%. What was sequenced was PBMCs. The receptors originated from a man aged 40-49 years in good health and CMV-seronegative.

The chain links TRBV28 to TRBJ2-7; D uncertain. In germline, CDR1 is MDHEN, CDR2 SYDVKM. The CDR3 is made up of 13 amino acids. Between the trimmed V and J ends, which lost 7 bases and 2 bases, there was a span of 12 bases. CDR3 in amino acids: CASTIRPPYEQYF. CDR3 coding DNA: TGTGCCAGCACTATCCGCCCCCCCTACGAGCAGTACTTC.

Regarding this clone: This sample includes further DNA sequences coding for the same CDR3. CDR3 residues: CASGLAGRETQYF. CDR3 in DNA: TGTGCTAGTGGTTTGGCAGGGAGGGAGACCCAGTACTTC. This chain connects TRBV12-5 to TRBJ2-5; TRBD2 is a possible D gene (6 bases). The CDR3 consists of 13 residues. Trimming pared 1 base from V and 5 bases from J, leaving 8 bases between. Germline CDR1 reads LGHNT; CDR2 reads FRNRAP.

The chain is built from TRBV18 and TRBJ2-7, with 9 bases aligning to TRBD2. With V trimmed by 3 bases and J by 0 bases, 6 bases remained unmatched. CDR1 KGHSH and CDR2 LQKENI come from the germline V gene. The CDR3 sequence is 16 residues long. The CDR3 DNA reads TGTGCCAGCTCACCCCTAGCGGGGAGGAGCTCCTACGAGCAGTACTTC. This translates into CASSPLAGRSSYEQYF.

The chain recombines TRBV2 with TRBJ2-5; possibly TRBD2 for D (6 bases). The CDR3 is made up of 14 amino acids. Germline V gives CDR1 SNHLY, CDR2 FYNNEI. V was trimmed by 4 bases and J by 5 bases, leaving 14 bases between them. The CDR3 sequence is CASSGGASKETQYF. The DNA for the CDR3 is TGTGCCAGCAGTGGCGGGGCGAGTAAGGAGACCCAGTACTTC.

The chain links TRBV7-2 to TRBJ2-7, with a possible D match to TRBD1 (6 bases). Per germline, CDR1 SGHTA and CDR2 FQGNSA. This CDR3 spans 15 amino acids. Trimming took off 5 bases at V and 9 bases at J, with 23 bases between the two ends. In nucleotides, the CDR3 is TGTGCCAGCAGCCCCCGGGACACAGCCCCTACTGGGCAGTACTTC. This codes for CASSPRDTAPTGQYF.

This clone was observed once. This chain joins TRBV28 and TRBJ2-7; TRBD2 aligns across 7 bases. The V segment lost 7 bases and the J segment 0 bases; nucleotides outside the gene matches: 9. Germline values: CDR1 MDHEN, CDR2 SYDVKM. The CDR3 loop spans 15 amino acids. The CDR3 sequence: CASTYGSGGSYEQYF. The CDR3 DNA is TGTGCCAGCACCTATGGGTCGGGAGGCTCCTACGAGCAGTACTTC.

The chain has TRBV6-5 and TRBJ2-3, with D unclear. V lost 5 bases and J 5 bases, leaving 11 bases between the germline ends. The CDR3 contains 13 residues. Germline CDR1 reads MNHEY; CDR2 reads SVGAGI. In DNA, the CDR3 is TGTGCCAGCAGTCTTCCCCCGTTAGATACGCAGTATTTT. Translating it yields CASSLPPLDTQYF.

The rearrangement uses TRBV4-3 and TRBJ1-2; 7 bases are shared with TRBD1. There are 16 residues in the CDR3. Looked up from germline, CDR1 is LGHNA and CDR2 is YSLEER. Losses at the gene ends were 1 base for V and 4 bases for J; bases not matched to a gene: 9. The CDR3 DNA follows: TGCGCCAGCAGCCAAGCCGCGGTAGGGGGCGGCTATGGCTACACCTTC. The encoded protein is CASSQAAVGGGYGYTF.

The chain is built from TRBV28 and TRBJ1-1, with TRBD1 as a possible D gene (5 bases). The CDR3 has 11 residues. Germline lookup yields CDR1 MDHEN and CDR2 SYDVKM. V was shortened by 2 bases and J by 10 bases, with 8 bases between the two germline ends. This CDR3 reads CASSLSGGAFF. The CDR3 nucleotides are TGTGCCAGCAGTTTAAGCGGGGGAGCTTTCTTT. Drawing the rest from reference TRBV28 and TRBJ1-1, the complete variable domain is DVKVTQSSRYLVKRTGEKVFLECVQDMDHENMFWYRQDPGLGLRLIYFSYDVKMKEKGDIPEGYSVSREKKERFSLILESASTNQTSMYLCASSLSGGAFFGQGTRLTVV.

The chain is built from TRBV7-2 and TRBJ2-1; 9 nucleotides match TRBD2. The CDR3 totals 18 residues. V gave up 6 bases and J gave up 4 bases; unmatched junction bases: 16. The germline V gene has CDR1 SGHTA and CDR2 FQGNSA. The DNA for the CDR3 is TGTGCCAGCAGTCTCAGCGGGTTGGCGGGGGGGCGTTACAATGAGCAGTTCTTC. Its translation: CASSLSGLAGGRYNEQFF.

V gene TRBV9 combines with J gene TRBJ1-5; no definite D call. From germline, CDR1 is SGDLS and CDR2 YYNGEE. The CDR3 has 14 amino acids. Trimming removed 1 base from V and 2 bases from J, with 7 bases in between. The CDR3 bases are TGTGCCAGCAGCGTATCTCCAGGCAATCAGCCCCAGCATTTT. The encoded protein is CASSVSPGNQPQHF. Full variable domain (missing parts from reference TRBV9 and TRBJ1-5): DSGVTQTPKHLITATGQRVTLRCSPRSGDLSVYWYQQSLDQGLQFLIQYYNGEERAKGNILERFSAQQFPDLHSELNLSSLELGDSALYFCASSVSPGNQPQHFGDGTRLSIL.

This chain links TRBV5-4 with TRBJ2-7, with 9 nucleotides matching TRBD2. The CDR3 contains 15 residues. The trim removed 0 bases at V and 6 bases at J, leaving 7 bases unmatched. CDR1 is SGHNT and CDR2 is YYREEE in the germline V gene (reference sequence). The CDR3 DNA follows: TGTGCCAGCAGCTTGGGAGCGGGAGGTTTGGCCGAGCAGTACTTC. This encodes CASSLGAGGLAEQYF.

The V and J genes are TRBV11-2 and TRBJ2-1, with D possibly TRBD1 on 5 matching bases. CDR3 length: 15 amino acids. Trimming cost V 1 base and J 2 bases, with 9 bases left between them. Germline V lookup: CDR1 SGHAT, CDR2 FQNNGV. CDR3 coding DNA: TGTGCCAGCAGCTTAGGCCCCAGGGCCTACAATGAGCAGTTCTTC. Translating it yields CASSLGPRAYNEQFF.

The J gene is TRBJ2-3, the V gene TRBV13, with D perhaps matching TRBD2 (5 bases). The V end lost 4 bases, the J end lost 2 bases, and 13 bases lay between the germline ends. The CDR3 runs 15 residues. Germline V lookup: CDR1 PRHDT, CDR2 FYEKMQ (reference sequence). CDR3 in DNA: TGTGCCAGCAGCTCTGGTGGGAGCTTCACAGATACGCAGTATTTT. This codes for CASSSGGSFTDTQYF. The full variable domain, in which reference TRBV13 and TRBJ2-3 provide the parts outside the CDR3, is AAGVIQSPRHLIKEKRETATLKCYPIPRHDTVYWYQQGPGQDPQFLISFYEKMQSDKGSIPDRFSAQQFSDYHSELNMSSLELGDSALYFCASSSGGSFTDTQYFGPGTRLTVL.

This sequence joins TRBV7-2 and TRBJ2-7, with 7 nucleotides matching TRBD2. CDR3 size: 16 residues. CDR1 SGHTA and CDR2 FQGNSA come from the germline V gene. V shed 0 bases and J 3 bases; nucleotides not matched to a gene: 8. CDR3: CASSLARGRNGYEQYF. CDR3 nucleotides: TGTGCCAGCAGCTTAGCGCGGGGGAGGAATGGCTACGAGCAGTACTTC.

For the CDR3, the DNA is TGTGCCAGCAGTCCTGGGCAGTTTCGGGAGACCCAGTACTTC. Amino acid sequence: CASSPGQFRETQYF. The chain carries TRBV11-2 and TRBJ2-5; D is undetermined. V dropped 6 bases and J dropped 5 bases, with 16 bases sitting between them. CDR3 length: 14 amino acids. In germline, CDR1 is SGHAT, CDR2 FQNNGV.

This chain connects TRBV30 to TRBJ1-6; 7 bases are shared with TRBD1. Germline V gene lookup returns CDR1 GTSNPN and CDR2 SVGIG (reference sequence). Trimming took 1 base from V and 7 from J; bases not matched to a gene: 1. This CDR3 has 13 residues. The CDR3 DNA is TGTGCCTGGAGTGGACAGGGAAATTCACCCCTCCACTTT. Its translation is CAWSGQGNSPLHF.

The chain combines TRBV27 with TRBJ2-1; 14 nucleotides line up with TRBD2. Germline V lookup: CDR1 MNHEY, CDR2 SMNVEV (reference sequence). V lost 8 bases, J lost 7 bases, and 4 bases stayed unmatched. The length of the CDR3 is 14 residues. The CDR3 region has the DNA TGTGCCAGCGGACGACTAGCGGGAGGGAATGAGCAGTTCTTC. It codes for CASGRLAGGNEQFF.

Written as DNA, the CDR3 is TGCGCCAGCAGCCAAGAGTGGACAGGGGGGACTGAAGCTTTCTTT. Translating gives CASSQEWTGGTEAFF. The chain has TRBV4-1 and TRBJ1-1; TRBD1 aligns across 10 bases. The CDR3 covers 15 residues. Losses at the gene ends were 0 bases for V and 5 bases for J; bases not matched to a gene: 3. The germline V gene has CDR1 MGHRA and CDR2 YSYEKL.

The V call is TRBV5-8, the J call TRBJ1-1; unclear D gene. CDR3 length equals 15 residues. The V gene lost 2 bases and the J gene lost 2 bases, with 13 bases spanning the gap. Germline-derived CDR1 and CDR2 are SGHTS and YDEGEE. In nucleotides, the CDR3 is TGTGCCAGCAGCTTAACTAGGGTTTCTAACACTGAAGCTTTCTTT. It yields the protein CASSLTRVSNTEAFF.

This chain links TRBV4-3 with TRBJ2-1; TRBD1 aligns across 11 bases. The length of the CDR3 is 15 residues. Germline V lookup: CDR1 LGHNA, CDR2 YSLEER. With V trimmed by 0 bases and J by 12 bases, 7 bases remained unmatched. The CDR3 DNA sequence: TGCGCCAGCAGCCAAGAGGCTGGACAGGGGGCCCGGCAGTTCTTC. Its translation: CASSQEAGQGARQFF.

In DNA, the CDR3 is TGCGCCAGCAGCCAAGAGGGGCAGGGGGCGAGCAATCAGCCCCAGCATTTT. Translation: CASSQEGQGASNQPQHF. J is TRBJ1-5 and V is TRBV4-1; 8 bases agree with TRBD1. V shed 0 bases and J 1 base; nucleotides not matched to a gene: 5. This CDR3 comprises 17 residues. Germline CDR1 and CDR2: MGHRA and YSYEKL.

The gene calls are TRBV7-2 and TRBJ2-7, with 8 bases identical to TRBD1. V lost 4 bases and J lost 4; bases outside the gene matches: 9. Germline CDR1 reads SGHTA; CDR2 reads FQGNSA. The CDR3 covers 15 residues. The CDR3 nucleotides are TGTGCCAGCAGCTCCTTCTCAGGGGGCTCGTACGAGCAGTACTTC. This codes for CASSSFSGGSYEQYF.

The chain combines TRBV10-3 with TRBJ2-3; D remains ambiguous. This CDR3 contains 14 residues. V gave up 2 bases and J gave up 0 bases, with 6 bases separating them. Germline V lookup: CDR1 ENHRY, CDR2 SYGVKD. The CDR3 nucleotides read TGTGCCATCAGTGAGACACATAGCACAGATACGCAGTATTTT. The encoded protein is CAISETHSTDTQYF.

V gene TRBV5-4 combines with J gene TRBJ2-5, with TRBD1 as a possible D gene (6 bases). V dropped 3 bases and J dropped 5 bases, with 17 bases sitting between them. The germline CDR1 and CDR2 sequences are SGHNT and YYREEE (reference sequence). This CDR3 contains 15 residues. CDR3 in amino acids: CASSSRKGQRETQYF. The CDR3 DNA sequence: TGTGCCAGCAGCTCGCGGAAAGGACAGCGGGAGACCCAGTACTTC.

CDR3 amino acids: CASSPAVTHTNYGYTF. As DNA, the CDR3 is TGTGCCAGCAGCCCCGCTGTGACACATACCAACTATGGCTACACCTTC. This chain connects TRBV6-6 to TRBJ1-2; D remains ambiguous. This CDR3 is 16 amino acids long. Between the trimmed V and J ends, which lost 6 bases and 2 bases, there was a span of 19 bases. Germline V CDR1 and CDR2: MNHNY, SVGAGI (reference sequence).

Only one count was recorded for this clone. The V call is TRBV6-5, the J call TRBJ1-1, with 8 bases identical to TRBD1. The CDR3 has 15 amino acids. Per the germline V gene, CDR1 is MNHEY and CDR2 is SVGAGI. After removal of 3 bases from V and 4 bases from J, the junction contained 7 bases not matched to a gene. DNA of the CDR3: TGTGCCAGCAGTTATACCGGGACAGGTCTCACTGAAGCTTTCTTT. It yields the protein CASSYTGTGLTEAFF.

The V and J genes are TRBV5-1 and TRBJ2-3, with 10 bases fitting TRBD1. The CDR3 loop spans 16 amino acids. The germline V gene has CDR1 SGHRS and CDR2 YFSETQ. The V gene end was trimmed by 0 bases and the J gene end by 6 bases; junction bases not matched to a gene: 7. The CDR3 DNA follows: TGCGCCAGCAGCTTGGCCCCGGGACAGGGGAGGGATACGCAGTATTTT. It yields the protein CASSLAPGQGRDTQYF.

This sequence joins TRBV28 and TRBJ2-7; D perhaps matches TRBD1 (5 bases). Germline V gene data show CDR1 as MDHEN and CDR2 as SYDVKM. The CDR3 totals 15 residues. Trimming shortened V by 8 bases and J by 1 base, and 18 bases separated the two germline ends. DNA of the CDR3: TGTGCCAGCCAACCCCAGGGCTTAAGGTCCTACGAGCAGTACTTC. Translation: CASQPQGLRSYEQYF.

This clone has just a few counts. This rearrangement joins TRBV6-5 to TRBJ2-7; 9 bases line up with TRBD2. CDR3 length equals 16 residues. Germline values: CDR1 MNHEY, CDR2 SVGAGI. V shed 0 bases, J shed 2 bases, and the junction held 5 bases outside the gene matches. CDR3 loop: CASSYSGLADTYEQYF. CDR3 sequence (DNA): TGTGCCAGCAGTTACTCGGGACTAGCTGATACCTACGAGCAGTACTTC.

A few counts support this clone. This CDR3 is CASSLEGAGNQPQHF. Here the CDR3 DNA reads TGTGCCAGCAGTTTAGAGGGGGCCGGCAATCAGCCCCAGCATTTT. The rearrangement links TRBV28 to TRBJ1-5, with 7 bases fitting TRBD1. Germline loops: CDR1 MDHEN, CDR2 SYDVKM. CDR3 size: 15 residues. V shed 2 bases and J 2 bases; nucleotides not matched to a gene: 3. The variable domain in full, completed from reference TRBV28 and TRBJ1-5, reads DVKVTQSSRYLVKRTGEKVFLECVQDMDHENMFWYRQDPGLGLRLIYFSYDVKMKEKGDIPEGYSVSREKKERFSLILESASTNQTSMYLCASSLEGAGNQPQHFGDGTRLSIL.

This clone was counted between two and nine times. The CDR3 DNA reads as TGTGCCGGGAGCGGAGGACCGGGACAGGGATCCTACGAGCAGTACTTC. Translation: CAGSGGPGQGSYEQYF. The chain carries TRBV6-6 and TRBJ2-7, with 9 bases lining up with TRBD1. Germline lookup yields CDR1 MNHNY and CDR2 SVGAGI (reference sequence). The CDR3 is made up of 16 amino acids. Trimming removed 11 bases from V and 1 base from J; junction bases left unmatched: 15.